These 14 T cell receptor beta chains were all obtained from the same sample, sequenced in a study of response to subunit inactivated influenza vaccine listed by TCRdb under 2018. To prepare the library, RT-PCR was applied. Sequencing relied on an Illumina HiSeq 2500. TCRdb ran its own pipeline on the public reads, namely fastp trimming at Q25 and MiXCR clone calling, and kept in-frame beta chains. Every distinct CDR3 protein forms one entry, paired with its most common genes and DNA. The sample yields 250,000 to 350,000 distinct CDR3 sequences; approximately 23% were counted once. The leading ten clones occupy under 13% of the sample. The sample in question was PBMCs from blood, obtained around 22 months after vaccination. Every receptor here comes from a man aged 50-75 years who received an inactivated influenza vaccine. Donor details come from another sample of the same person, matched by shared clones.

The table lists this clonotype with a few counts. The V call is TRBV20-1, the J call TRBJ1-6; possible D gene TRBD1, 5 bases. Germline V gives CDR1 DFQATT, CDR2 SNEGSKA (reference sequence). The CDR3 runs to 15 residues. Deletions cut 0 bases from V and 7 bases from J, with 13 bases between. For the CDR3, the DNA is TGCAGTGCTAGAGATTACCAGGGTGGGAATTCACCCCTCCACTTT. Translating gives CSARDYQGGNSPLHF.

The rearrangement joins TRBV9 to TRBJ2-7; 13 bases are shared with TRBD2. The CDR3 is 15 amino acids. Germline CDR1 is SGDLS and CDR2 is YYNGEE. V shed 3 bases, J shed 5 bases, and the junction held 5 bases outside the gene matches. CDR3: CASSAGTSGTNEQYF. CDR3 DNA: TGTGCCAGCAGCGCCGGGACTAGCGGGACGAACGAGCAGTACTTC.

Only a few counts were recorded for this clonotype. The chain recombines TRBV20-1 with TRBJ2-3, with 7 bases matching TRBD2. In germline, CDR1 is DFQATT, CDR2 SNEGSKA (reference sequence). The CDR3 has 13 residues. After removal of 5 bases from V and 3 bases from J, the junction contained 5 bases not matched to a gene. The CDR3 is CSAAIGGTDTQYF. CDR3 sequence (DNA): TGCAGTGCTGCTATCGGGGGGACAGATACGCAGTATTTT.

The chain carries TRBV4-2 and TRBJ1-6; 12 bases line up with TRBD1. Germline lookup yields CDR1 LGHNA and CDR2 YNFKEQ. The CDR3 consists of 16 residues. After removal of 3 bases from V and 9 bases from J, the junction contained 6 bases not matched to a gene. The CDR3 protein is CASSQGDRGRSSPLHF. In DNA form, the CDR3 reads TGTGCCAGCAGCCAGGGGGACAGGGGGCGTTCTTCACCCCTCCACTTT.

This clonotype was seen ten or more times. In DNA form, the CDR3 reads TGCAGTGCTAGAGTTCCGGGTACAACAACTAATGAAAAACTGTTTTTT. Amino acid sequence: CSARVPGTTTNEKLFF. The chain joins TRBV20-1 to TRBJ1-4; no clear D gene. CDR1 is DFQATT and CDR2 is SNEGSKA in the germline V gene (reference sequence). The CDR3 spans 16 residues. V was clipped by 1 base and J by 0 bases, with 12 bases between them.

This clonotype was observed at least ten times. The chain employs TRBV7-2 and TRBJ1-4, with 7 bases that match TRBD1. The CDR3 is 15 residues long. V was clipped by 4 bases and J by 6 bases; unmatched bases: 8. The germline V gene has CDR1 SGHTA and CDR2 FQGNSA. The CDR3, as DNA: TGTGCCAGCAGCTCGAGGGGGCGAAGAGATGAAAAACTGTTTTTT. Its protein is CASSSRGRRDEKLFF.

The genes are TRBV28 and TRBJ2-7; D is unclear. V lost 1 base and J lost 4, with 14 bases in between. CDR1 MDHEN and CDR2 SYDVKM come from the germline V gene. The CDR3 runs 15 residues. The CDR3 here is CASSLSPHFRYEQYF. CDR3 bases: TGTGCCAGCAGTTTATCCCCGCACTTTCGGTACGAGCAGTACTTC.

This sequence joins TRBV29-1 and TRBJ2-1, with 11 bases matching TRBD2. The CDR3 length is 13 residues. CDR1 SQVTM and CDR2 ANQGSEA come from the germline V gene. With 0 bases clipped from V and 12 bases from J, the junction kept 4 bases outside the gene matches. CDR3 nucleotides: TGCAGCGTTGAAGAACTAGCGGGAGAGCGGCAGTTCTTC. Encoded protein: CSVEELAGERQFF.

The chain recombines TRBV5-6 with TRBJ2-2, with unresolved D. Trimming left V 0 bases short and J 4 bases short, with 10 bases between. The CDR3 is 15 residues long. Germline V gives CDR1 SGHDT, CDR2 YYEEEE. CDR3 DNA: TGTGCCAGCAGCTTGGGCCACGTAGCCACCGGGGAGCTGTTTTTT. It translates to CASSLGHVATGELFF. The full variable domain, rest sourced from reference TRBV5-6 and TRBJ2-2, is DAGVTQSPTHLIKTRGQQVTLRCSPKSGHDTVSWYQQALGQGPQFIFQYYEEEERQRGNFPDRFSGHQFPNYSSELNVNALLLGDSALYLCASSLGHVATGELFFGEGSRLTVL.

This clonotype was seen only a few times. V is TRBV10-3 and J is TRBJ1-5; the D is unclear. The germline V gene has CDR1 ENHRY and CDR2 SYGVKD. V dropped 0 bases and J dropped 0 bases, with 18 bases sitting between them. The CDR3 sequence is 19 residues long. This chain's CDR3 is CAISESGNNVIDSNQPQHF. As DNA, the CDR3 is TGTGCCATCAGTGAGTCCGGGAATAATGTGATTGATAGCAATCAGCCCCAGCATTTT.

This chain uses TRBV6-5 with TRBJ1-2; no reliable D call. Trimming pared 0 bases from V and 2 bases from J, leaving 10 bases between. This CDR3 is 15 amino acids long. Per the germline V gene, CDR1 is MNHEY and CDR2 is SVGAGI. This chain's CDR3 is CASSYSKARNYGYTF. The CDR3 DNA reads TGTGCCAGCAGTTACTCGAAGGCAAGGAACTATGGCTACACCTTC.

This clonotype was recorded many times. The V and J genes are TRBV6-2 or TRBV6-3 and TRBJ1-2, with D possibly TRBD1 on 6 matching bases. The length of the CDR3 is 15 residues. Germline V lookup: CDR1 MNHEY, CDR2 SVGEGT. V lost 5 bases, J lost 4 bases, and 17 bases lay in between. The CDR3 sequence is CASSHAPDRSYGYTF. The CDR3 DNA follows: TGTGCCAGCAGTCATGCCCCCGACAGGAGCTATGGCTACACCTTC.

The CDR3 reads CASSLGVRLNEQYF. CDR3 bases: TGTGCCAGCAGCTTAGGTGTCAGGTTGAACGAGCAGTACTTC. The chain links TRBV7-8 to TRBJ2-7; no clear D gene. The germline V gene has CDR1 SGHVS and CDR2 FQNEAQ. CDR3 length: 14 residues. Between the trimmed V and J ends, which lost 1 base and 5 bases, there was a span of 12 bases. Supplemented by reference TRBV7-8 and TRBJ2-7, the full variable domain reads GAGVSQSPRYKVAKRGQDVALRCDPISGHVSLFWYQQALGQGPEFLTYFQNEAQLDKSGLPSDRFFAERPEGSVSTLKIQRTQQEDSAVYLCASSLGVRLNEQYFGPGTRLTVT.

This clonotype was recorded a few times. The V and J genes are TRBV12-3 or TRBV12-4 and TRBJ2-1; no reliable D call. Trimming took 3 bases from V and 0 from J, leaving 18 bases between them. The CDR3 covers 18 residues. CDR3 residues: CASSFGLKIWSSYNEQFF. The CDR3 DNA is TGTGCCAGCAGTTTCGGCCTTAAGATCTGGAGCTCCTACAATGAGCAGTTCTTC.